Listed here are 9 T cell receptor beta chains from one sample, sequenced in a study of T cell changes during pregnancy in multiple sclerosis. Sequenced by immunoSEQ multiplex PCR; TCRdb stores in-frame clones only, minus some. The sample consists of approximately 72,000 clones, 90% to 95% of them appearing once. The sample was peripheral blood, taken in the first trimester of pregnancy. The receptors stem from a female donor in good health, enrolled as a control in a pregnancy study.

The V and J genes are TRBV7-9 and TRBJ2-7; 7 bases match TRBD1. After removal of 4 bases from V and 6 bases from J, the junction contained 6 bases not matched to a gene. There are 13 residues in the CDR3. CDR1 is SEHNR, CDR2 FQNEAQ, per germline (reference sequence). As DNA, the CDR3 is TGTGCCAGCAGCTACTGGACAGGCTCCGAGCAGTACTTC. Its translation: CASSYWTGSEQYF.

This chain connects TRBV29-1 to TRBJ2-7; 7 positions match TRBD1. CDR1 is SQVTM, CDR2 ANQGSEA, per germline. The CDR3 covers 13 residues. With 0 bases clipped from V and 5 bases from J, the junction kept 4 bases outside the gene matches. The CDR3 spells CSVEERGRDEQYF. The CDR3 coding sequence is TGCAGCGTTGAAGAAAGGGGGCGCGACGAGCAGTACTTC.

The CDR3 spells CASREVGASYTF. The CDR3 nucleotides read TGTGCCAGCCGCGAGGTAGGGGCCAGCTACACCTTC. This rearrangement joins TRBV28 to TRBJ1-2, with D perhaps matching TRBD1 (5 bases). Looked up from germline, CDR1 is MDHEN and CDR2 is SYDVKM. CDR3 size: 12 residues. V lost 8 bases and J lost 9, with 16 bases in between.

The chain uses TRBV6-4 and TRBJ2-1; 9 bases match TRBD1. Germline loops: CDR1 MRHNA, CDR2 SNTAGT. V gave up 6 bases and J gave up 11 bases; unmatched junction bases: 5. The CDR3 runs 12 residues. CDR3 in amino acids: CASSSGTGQQFF. The CDR3 DNA reads TGTGCCAGCAGCTCCGGGACAGGGCAGCAGTTCTTC.

The DNA of the CDR3 is TGTGCCAGCAGCGTCGGGGTTGGGAGCTACAATGAGCAGTTCTTC. This sequence encodes CASSVGVGSYNEQFF. V is TRBV9 and J is TRBJ2-1, with a tentative D call TRBD2 (5 bases). This CDR3 comprises 15 residues. Germline V gene data show CDR1 as SGDLS and CDR2 as YYNGEE. V dropped 2 bases and J dropped 3 bases, with 12 bases sitting between them.

V is TRBV6-4 and J is TRBJ2-3, with no clear D. V was shortened by 2 bases and J by 1 base, with 10 bases between the two germline ends. The CDR3 runs 15 residues. Germline loops: CDR1 MRHNA, CDR2 SNTAGT. CDR3 DNA: TGTGCCAGCAGTGACGAAGGAGACCGCACAGATACGCAGTATTTT. The encoded protein is CASSDEGDRTDTQYF.

The genes are TRBV6-4 and TRBJ1-3; 10 bases agree with TRBD1. CDR3 size: 16 residues. Germline CDR1 MRHNA, CDR2 SNTAGT. V gave up 9 bases and J gave up 5 bases; unmatched junction bases: 13. The chain's CDR3 is CASRIPGTGDRNTIYF. Here the CDR3 DNA reads TGTGCCAGTCGAATTCCCGGGACAGGGGACAGAAACACCATATATTTT.

In its sample, this clone was seen a few times. The chain is built from TRBV5-8 and TRBJ2-2; D may be TRBD1 (6 bases). CDR1 and CDR2 from the germline V gene are SGHTS and YDEGEE. V was pared by 7 bases and J by 0 bases, with 22 bases between. This CDR3 has 18 amino acids. The CDR3 region is CASARGNLFIANTGELFF. In DNA form, the CDR3 reads TGTGCCAGCGCGAGGGGGAATTTATTTATCGCGAACACCGGGGAGCTGTTTTTT.

This clone has just one count. The V gene is TRBV19, the J gene TRBJ2-3; 11 bases agree with TRBD1. V was pared by 7 bases and J by 9 bases, with 15 bases of the junction left unmatched. The CDR3 covers 16 residues. CDR1 and CDR2 from the germline V gene are LNHDA and SQIVND (reference sequence). The CDR3 loop is CASTLGGQGEVGTQYF. In DNA form, the CDR3 reads TGTGCCAGTACCCTAGGGGGACAGGGGGAAGTGGGGACGCAGTATTTT.